Below are 4 T cell receptor beta chains sequenced from a single sample in a study of T cell changes during pregnancy in multiple sclerosis. TCRdb's copy holds only in-frame clones and misses some; the assay was immunoSEQ multiplex PCR. The sample carries 40,000 to 60,000 clones, around 90% recorded once. Sequences were derived from CD4+ T cells from peripheral blood mononuclear cells, sampled before pregnancy. The receptor set was obtained from a female donor with multiple sclerosis, enrolled in a pregnancy study.

The rearrangement uses TRBV5-4 and TRBJ2-1, with a possible D match to TRBD2 (6 bases). The CDR3 has 12 residues. Germline values: CDR1 SGHNT, CDR2 YYREEE (reference sequence). The V and J ends lost 5 bases and 8 bases respectively, with 11 bases between them. The CDR3 protein is CASSYSGYEQFF. Written as DNA, the CDR3 is TGTGCCAGCAGTTATAGCGGCTATGAGCAGTTCTTC. The full variable domain, its missing parts supplied by reference TRBV5-4 and TRBJ2-1, is ETGVTQSPTHLIKTRGQQVTLRCSSQSGHNTVSWYQQALGQGPQFIFQYYREEENGRGNFPPRFSGLQFPNYSSELNVNALELDDSALYLCASSYSGYEQFFGPGTRLTVL.

This rearrangement joins TRBV27 to TRBJ2-7, with D possibly being TRBD1 (6 bases). V gave up 5 bases and J gave up 2 bases, with 16 bases separating them. Germline CDR1 MNHEY, CDR2 SMNVEV (reference sequence). The CDR3 sequence is 15 residues long. CDR3 in amino acids: CASSPLDRRTYEQYF. The CDR3 bases are TGTGCCAGCAGTCCCCTCGACAGGCGTACCTACGAGCAGTACTTC.

J is TRBJ1-2 and V is TRBV29-1; no definite D call. CDR3 length: 12 amino acids. Looked up from germline, CDR1 is SQVTM and CDR2 is ANQGSEA. V was pared by 4 bases and J by 8 bases, with 14 bases between. DNA of the CDR3: TGCAGCGTTGGTGAATCCGGGAACGGCTACACCTTC. Translating it yields CSVGESGNGYTF. The whole variable domain, filled in from reference TRBV29-1 and TRBJ1-2, reads SAVISQKPSRDICQRGTSLTIQCQVDSQVTMMFWYRQQPGQSLTLIATANQGSEATYESGFVIDKFPISRPNLTFSTLTVSNMSPEDSSIYLCSVGESGNGYTFGSGTRLTVV.

This clone has a single count. The chain has TRBV21-1 and TRBJ1-5. TRBV21-1 is described as a pseudogene. The CDR3 is 18 residues long. Here the CDR3 reads CASSKAARWGGYNQPQHF. For the CDR3, the DNA is TGTGCCAGCAGCAAGGCGGCCCGGTGGGGGGGTTACAATCAGCCCCAGCATTTT.